The source of this TCR beta chain is a study of beta chain features in type 1 diabetes. There are a few counts of this clone. Antigen specificity is unknown. Findings and limits, study-wide: The study notes PCR might favor shorter templates equally in patients and controls.

CDR1 SGHRS and CDR2 YFSETQ come from the germline V gene. Trimming at V came to 7 bases and at J to 0 bases, leaving 7 bases not matched to a gene. The CDR3 loop spans 15 amino acids. Sequencing targeted expressed TCRB transcripts, as all isolated RNA had been reverse transcribed. The data were produced by immunoSEQ multiplex PCR, yet TCRdb's version contains in-frame clones alone and is incomplete. The table includes a few hundred thousand clones, more than 9% detected once. The single heparinised draw taken from each donor contained approximately 100 mL of blood on average. Stem cell-like memory, regulatory, central memory and naive CD4+ cells were sorted via CD45RO/CCR7/CD25/CD127/CD95/CD27.

The genes are TRBV5-1 and TRBJ2-1, with 7 bases aligning to TRBD1. The sample consisted of naive CD4+ T cells from blood. This TCR came from a woman younger than 35 in good health. The CDR3 region has the DNA TGCGCCAGCGGATGGGACAGCCGCTCCTACAATGAGCAGTTCTTC. As protein: CASGWDSRSYNEQFF.